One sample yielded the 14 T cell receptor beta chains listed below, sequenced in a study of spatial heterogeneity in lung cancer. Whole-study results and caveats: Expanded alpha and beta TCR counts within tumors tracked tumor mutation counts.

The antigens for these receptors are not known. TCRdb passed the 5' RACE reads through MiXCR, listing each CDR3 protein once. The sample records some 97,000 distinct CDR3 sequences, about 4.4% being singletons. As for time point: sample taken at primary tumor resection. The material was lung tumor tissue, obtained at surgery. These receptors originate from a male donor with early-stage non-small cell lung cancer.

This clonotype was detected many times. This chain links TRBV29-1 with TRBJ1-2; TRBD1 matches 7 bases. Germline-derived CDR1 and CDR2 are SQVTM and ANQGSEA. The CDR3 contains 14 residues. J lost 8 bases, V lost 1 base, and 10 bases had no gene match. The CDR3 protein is CSVEVGQGVDGYTF. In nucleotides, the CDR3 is TGCAGCGTTGAAGTCGGGCAGGGGGTGGACGGCTACACCTTC.

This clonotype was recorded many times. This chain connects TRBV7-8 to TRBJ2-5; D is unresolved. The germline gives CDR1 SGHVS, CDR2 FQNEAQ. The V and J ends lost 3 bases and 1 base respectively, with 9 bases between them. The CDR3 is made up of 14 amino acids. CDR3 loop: CASSFVSTQETQYF. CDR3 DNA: TGTGCCAGCAGCTTCGTCTCCACCCAAGAGACCCAGTACTTC.

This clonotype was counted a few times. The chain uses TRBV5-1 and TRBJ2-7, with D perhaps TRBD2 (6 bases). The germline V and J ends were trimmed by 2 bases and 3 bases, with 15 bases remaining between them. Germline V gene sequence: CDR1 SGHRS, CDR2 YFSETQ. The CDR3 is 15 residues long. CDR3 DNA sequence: TGCGCCAGCAGCTTCAGTGCCGGGAGCAACTACGAGCAGTACTTC. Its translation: CASSFSAGSNYEQYF.

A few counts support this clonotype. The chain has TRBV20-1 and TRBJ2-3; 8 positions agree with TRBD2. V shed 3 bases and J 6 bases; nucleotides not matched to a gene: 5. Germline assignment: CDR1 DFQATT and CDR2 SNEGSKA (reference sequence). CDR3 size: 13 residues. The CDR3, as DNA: TGCAGTGCTAGTTACAGCGGGAGTGATACGCAGTATTTT. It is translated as CSASYSGSDTQYF.

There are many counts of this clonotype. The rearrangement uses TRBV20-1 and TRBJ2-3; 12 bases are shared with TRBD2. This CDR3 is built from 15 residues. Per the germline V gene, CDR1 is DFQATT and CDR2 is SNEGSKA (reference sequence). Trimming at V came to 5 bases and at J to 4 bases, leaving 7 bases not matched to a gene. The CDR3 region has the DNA TGCAGTGCTCCGACTAGCGGGAGCAAAGCAGATACGCAGTATTTT. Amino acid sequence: CSAPTSGSKADTQYF.

This CDR3 reads CASSLIPGKGNEQFF. The CDR3 bases are TGCGCCAGCAGCTTGATTCCTGGGAAGGGCAATGAGCAGTTCTTC. This chain links TRBV5-1 with TRBJ2-1; D is uncertain. V dropped 1 base and J dropped 6 bases, with 14 bases sitting between them. Germline lookup yields CDR1 SGHRS and CDR2 YFSETQ. The CDR3 sequence is 15 residues long.

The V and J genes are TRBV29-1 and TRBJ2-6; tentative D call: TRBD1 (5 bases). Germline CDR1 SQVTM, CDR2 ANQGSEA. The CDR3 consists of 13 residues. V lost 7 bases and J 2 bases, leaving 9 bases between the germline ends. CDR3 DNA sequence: TGCAGCGGCTTGACAGCTGGGGCCAACGTCCTGACTTTC. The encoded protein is CSGLTAGANVLTF. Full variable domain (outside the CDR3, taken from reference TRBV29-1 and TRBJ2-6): SAVISQKPSRDICQRGTSLTIQCQVDSQVTMMFWYRQQPGQSLTLIATANQGSEATYESGFVIDKFPISRPNLTFSTLTVSNMSPEDSSIYLCSGLTAGANVLTFGAGSRLTVL.

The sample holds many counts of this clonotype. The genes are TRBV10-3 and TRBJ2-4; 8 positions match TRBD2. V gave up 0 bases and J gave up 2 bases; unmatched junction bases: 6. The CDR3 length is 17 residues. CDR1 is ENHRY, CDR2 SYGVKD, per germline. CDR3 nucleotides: TGTGCCATCAGTGAGTCGTTAGCGGGACGTCCCAAAAACATTCAGTACTTC. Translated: CAISESLAGRPKNIQYF.

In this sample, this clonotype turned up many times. CDR3 loop: CASSPGEGNQPQHF. In nucleotides, the CDR3 is TGTGCCAGCAGTCCGGGGGAGGGCAATCAGCCCCAGCATTTT. This chain uses TRBV12-3 or TRBV12-4 with TRBJ1-5; possible D gene TRBD1, 5 bases. The V end was cut by 5 bases, the J end by 2 bases, with 10 bases between. The CDR3 is made up of 14 amino acids.

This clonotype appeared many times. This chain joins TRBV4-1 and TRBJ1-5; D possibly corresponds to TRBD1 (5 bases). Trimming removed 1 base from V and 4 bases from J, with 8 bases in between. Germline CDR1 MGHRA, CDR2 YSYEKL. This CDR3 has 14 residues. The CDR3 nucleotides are TGCGCCAGCAGCCAAGCCAGGGAAAATCAGCCCCAGCATTTT. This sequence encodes CASSQARENQPQHF.

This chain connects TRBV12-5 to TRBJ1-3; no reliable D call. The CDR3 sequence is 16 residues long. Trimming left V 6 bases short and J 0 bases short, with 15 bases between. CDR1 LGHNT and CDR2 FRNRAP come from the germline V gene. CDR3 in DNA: TGTGCTAGTGGCCCTGACACAACCGTCTCTGGAAACACCATATATTTT. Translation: CASGPDTTVSGNTIYF.

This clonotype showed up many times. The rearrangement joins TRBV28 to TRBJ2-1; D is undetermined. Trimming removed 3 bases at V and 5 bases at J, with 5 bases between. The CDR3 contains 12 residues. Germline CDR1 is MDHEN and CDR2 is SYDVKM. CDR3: CASSFIDNEQFF. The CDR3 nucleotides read TGTGCCAGCAGTTTTATTGACAATGAGCAGTTCTTC.

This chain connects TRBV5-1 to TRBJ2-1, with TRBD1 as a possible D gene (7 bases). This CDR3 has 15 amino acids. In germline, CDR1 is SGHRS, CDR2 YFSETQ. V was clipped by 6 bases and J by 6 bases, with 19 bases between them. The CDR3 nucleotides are TGCGCCAGCACCCACCTCCAGGGGGGAGGCAATGAGCAGTTCTTC. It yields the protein CASTHLQGGGNEQFF.

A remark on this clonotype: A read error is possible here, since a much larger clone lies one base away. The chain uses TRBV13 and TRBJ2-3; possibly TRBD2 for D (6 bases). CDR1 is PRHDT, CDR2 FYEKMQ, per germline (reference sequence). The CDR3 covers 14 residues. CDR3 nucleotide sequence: TGTGCCGGCAGCTGGGGACTGAGCCAGGATACGCAGTATTTT. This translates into CAGSWGLSQDTQYF.